The TCR beta chain under discussion was sequenced for a study of shared clonotypes between healthy human individuals. Assay execution proceeded at the deep level. Assay used: immunoSEQ multiplex PCR; TCRdb lists only in-frame clones, some missing. The table shows about 680,000 clones, with under 80% occurring only once. Healthy and HIV-negative, the adult donors had no recent acute infections or vaccinations. The specimen was memory CD4+ T cells sorted from blood. Subset noted: CD45RA-negative fraction. The sequence came from a woman between 25 and 40 years old in good health.

The DNA of the CDR3 is TGTGCCAGCAACCGAAACAGGGCCCCCACCGGGGAGCTGTTTTTT. Protein sequence: CASNRNRAPTGELFF. V and J are TRBV28 and TRBJ2-2; D perhaps matches TRBD1 (6 bases). CDR3 length: 15 residues. Per the germline V gene, CDR1 is MDHEN and CDR2 is SYDVKM. V lost 7 bases and J lost 4, with 16 bases in between.